This is a list of T cell receptor beta chains from one sample in a study of blood T cell repertoires in COVID-19. This table comes from immunoSEQ multiplex PCR, and its TCRdb copy is limited to in-frame clones, with some not included. Among tens of thousands of clones listed, 75% to 95% were seen once. The sequenced material came from peripheral blood. These TCRs come from a man in his 70s with acute or convalescent COVID-19. Each CDR3 is given with its conserved first and last residue. The D gene is left open where the match is weak. Expanded clones are given a class, and other clones once, few, many or no size at all.

TGTGCCAGTAGTATTACGGACACAGCTGAAGCTTTCTTT	CASSITDTAEAFF	TRBJ1-1	NA	NA	TRBV19
TGTGCCAGTAGTCAACGGGGGGCTGAGTACACCATATATTTT	CASSQRGAEYTIYF	TRBJ1-3	NA	NA	TRBV19
TGTGCCAGCAGTTACGACAGGGGGGGAAGCACTGAAGCTTTCTTT	CASSYDRGGSTEAFF	TRBJ1-1	TRBD1	NA	TRBV6-2/TRBV6-3
TGTGCCAGCTATGGAGGGAATAGCAATCAGCCCCAGCATTTT	CASYGGNSNQPQHF	TRBJ1-5	NA	NA	TRBV2
TGTGCCAGCAGTCAGGACAGCCAGAACACTGAAGCTTTCTTT	CASSQDSQNTEAFF	TRBJ1-1	NA	once	TRBV7-2
TGTGCCACCAGCAGAGATGGTACAGGGAAGGGTGAAAAACTGTTTTTT	CATSRDGTGKGEKLFF	TRBJ1-4	NA	NA	TRBV15
TGCGCCAGCAGCCACAGACACGTCGCGAACACCGGGGAGCTGTTTTTT	CASSHRHVANTGELFF	TRBJ2-2	NA	NA	TRBV5-1
TGTGCCAGCAGCTCCCGAGGCGAGACGGCCAGCTCCTACGAGCAGTACTTC	CASSSRGETASSYEQYF	TRBJ2-7	NA	NA	TRBV13
TGTGCCAGCAGTTACTCGTTTAGGGCAGGGGCAGATGGCTACACCTTC	CASSYSFRAGADGYTF	TRBJ1-2	NA	few	TRBV6-5
TGTGCCAGCAGCTCCGCCACGGGGGGACGCAATGAGCAGTTCTTC	CASSSATGGRNEQFF	TRBJ2-1	TRBD2	NA	TRBV5-4
TGTGCCAGCAGCCAACCGGGACAGGGGTTTGGGACCGGGGAGCTGTTTTTT	CASSQPGQGFGTGELFF	TRBJ2-2	TRBD1	NA	TRBV3-1/TRBV3-2
TGCGCCAGCAGCTTGAACGGGGGGGAGACCCAGTACTTC	CASSLNGGETQYF	TRBJ2-5	TRBD2	NA	TRBV5-1
TGTGCCAGCAGTTCAAGGACCGCCGCGGGGGAGACCCAGTACTTC	CASSSRTAAGETQYF	TRBJ2-5	NA	NA	TRBV28
TGTGCTAGCAGCTTTGGAGGTGGTGAAAAACTGTTTTTT	CASSFGGGEKLFF	TRBJ1-4	NA	NA	TRBV7-7
TGTGCCAGCAGCTTCAGGCTAGCGGGGGCAAATGAGCAGTTCTTC	CASSFRLAGANEQFF	TRBJ2-1	TRBD2	NA	TRBV7-2
TGTGCCAGCTCACCCCTGGGACAGCAAGAGACCCAGTACTTC	CASSPLGQQETQYF	TRBJ2-5	TRBD1	NA	TRBV18
TGTGCCTGGAAGCGGGCCCTTGAAGCTTTCTTT	CAWKRALEAFF	TRBJ1-1	NA	NA	TRBV30
TGTGCCAGCAGCGCCCTAGCGGAGCAGTTCTTC	CASSALAEQFF	TRBJ2-1	NA	few	TRBV9
TGTGCCAGCAGCCAAGGAGGCTCCCGGTCAGATACGCAGTATTTT	CASSQGGSRSDTQYF	TRBJ2-3	NA	NA	TRBV3-1/TRBV3-2
TGTGCCAGCAGCCAGTATAATGCAGGGGCCGGGGGGGGCTATGGCTACACCTTC	CASSQYNAGAGGGYGYTF	TRBJ1-2	NA	NA	TRBV4-2
TGTGCCAGCAGCCTTACCGGGGAGCTGTTTTTT	CASSLTGELFF	TRBJ2-2	NA	once	TRBV7-3
TGTGCCAGCAGCTTAGCGTCTACAGGGGTTGTAAATGGCTACACCTTC	CASSLASTGVVNGYTF	TRBJ1-2	TRBD1	NA	TRBV7-9
TGTGCCAGCAGCCCCAATGCAGGGGTAGCGTACGATCAGCCCCAGCATTTT	CASSPNAGVAYDQPQHF	TRBJ1-5	NA	NA	TRBV2
TGTGCCAGCAGCTTGACAGCGAACACTGAAGCTTTCTTT	CASSLTANTEAFF	TRBJ1-1	NA	NA	TRBV7-3
TGTGCCAGCACTCGGGGTCTTCCGATCTATGAGCAGTTCTTC	CASTRGLPIYEQFF	TRBJ2-1	NA	NA	TRBV28
TGTGCCAGCAGTTACTCGTACGAGTCGGGCTACACCTTC	CASSYSYESGYTF	TRBJ1-2	NA	NA	TRBV6-5
TGTGCCAGCAGCGTAGATCGACAGCCCTGGTATGGCTACACCTTC	CASSVDRQPWYGYTF	TRBJ1-2	NA	NA	TRBV9
TGCGCCAGCAGCTTGGTTGAACAATTACAGGGGGCGAACACCGGGGAGCTGTTTTTT	CASSLVEQLQGANTGELFF	TRBJ2-2	TRBD1	NA	TRBV5-1
TGTGCCAGCAGCTTAAATCCTACGGGCAGGGTGAACACTGAAGCTTTCTTT	CASSLNPTGRVNTEAFF	TRBJ1-1	NA	NA	TRBV7-9
TGTGCCAGTAGTAGTGTCCATCCCCCTATGAACACTGAAGCTTTCTTT	CASSSVHPPMNTEAFF	TRBJ1-1	NA	once	TRBV19
TGTGCCAGCAGTGTTGGAGGGAACACTGAAGCTTTCTTT	CASSVGGNTEAFF	TRBJ1-1	NA	NA	TRBV2
TGTGCCAGCAGTTACGGTATGGCCACTGAAGCTTTCTTT	CASSYGMATEAFF	TRBJ1-1	NA	NA	TRBV6-2/TRBV6-3
TGTGCCAGTAGTCCGGGACAGTTTAATCAGCCCCAGCATTTT	CASSPGQFNQPQHF	TRBJ1-5	TRBD1	NA	TRBV19
TGTGCCAGCCGACAGGCCGGGTATGGCTACACCTTC	CASRQAGYGYTF	TRBJ1-2	NA	few	TRBV19
TGCGCCAGCAGCCTTCTACAGGGGGCGGGTGGCTACACCTTC	CASSLLQGAGGYTF	TRBJ1-2	TRBD1	NA	TRBV4-3
TGTGCCAGTAGTGCACAGACAGGGTATGGTTTCGAGCAGTACTTC	CASSAQTGYGFEQYF	TRBJ2-7	TRBD1	NA	TRBV19
TGTGCCAGCTCACCACGACTTGTGGATCAGCCCCAGCATTTT	CASSPRLVDQPQHF	TRBJ1-5	NA	NA	TRBV18
TGCGCCAGCAGCTTGGCCGGCGGGGGGGCCTACAATGAGCAGTTCTTC	CASSLAGGGAYNEQFF	TRBJ2-1	TRBD2	NA	TRBV5-1
TGTGCCAGCAGTGAAACCGAAGGACAGCTACTACTTTATGGCTACACCTTC	CASSETEGQLLLYGYTF	TRBJ1-2	NA	NA	TRBV6-1
TGCGCCAGCAGTCAATCGAAGGAACAGCCAACTGGAAACACCATATATTTT	CASSQSKEQPTGNTIYF	TRBJ1-3	NA	few	TRBV23-1
TGTGCCAGCAGCCACGTAGATAGCGGGGGGGCCGGAGATACGCAGTATTTT	CASSHVDSGGAGDTQYF	TRBJ2-3	TRBD2	NA	TRBV3-1/TRBV3-2